The 22 T cell receptor beta chains below were found in one sample sequenced in a study of blood T cell repertoires in COVID-19. TCRdb keeps only in-frame clones here, not all; method: immunoSEQ multiplex PCR. The sample lists about 130,000 clones, over 70% occurring once. The sequenced sample consisted of peripheral blood. These receptors were taken from a man older than 75 with acute or convalescent COVID-19.

The rearrangement joins TRBV9 to TRBJ2-7, with 10 bases identical to TRBD1. The V gene end was trimmed by 4 bases and the J gene end by 2 bases; junction bases not matched to a gene: 6. The CDR3 covers 15 residues. Per germline, CDR1 SGDLS and CDR2 YYNGEE. The CDR3 nucleotides read TGTGCCAGCAGCCCCTGGGACAGGGGACCCTACGAGCAGTACTTC. This sequence encodes CASSPWDRGPYEQYF.

This clone came up a few times. The rearrangement uses TRBV18 and TRBJ2-5; 8 bases match TRBD1. The CDR3 covers 13 residues. The trim removed 6 bases at V and 3 bases at J, leaving 3 bases unmatched. Germline loops: CDR1 KGHSH, CDR2 LQKENI. The DNA of the CDR3 is TGTGCCAGCTCCCGGACAGGGAAAGAGACCCAGTACTTC. The encoded protein is CASSRTGKETQYF.

There are a few counts of this clone. The chain is built from TRBV4-3 and TRBJ2-1; 8 bases match TRBD1. The germline V gene encodes CDR1 LGHNA and CDR2 YSLEER. The CDR3 has 14 amino acids. Trimming took 0 bases from V and 13 from J; bases not matched to a gene: 8. The CDR3 region is CASSQEGGTGAQFF. The CDR3 DNA is TGCGCCAGCAGCCAAGAGGGCGGGACAGGTGCTCAGTTCTTC.

This chain links TRBV3-1 (or the pseudogene TRBV3-2) with TRBJ2-7, with 7 bases lining up with TRBD1. This CDR3 spans 16 amino acids. The trim removed 1 base at V and 5 bases at J, leaving 11 bases unmatched. Germline V gene sequence: CDR1 LGHDT, CDR2 YNNKEL (reference sequence). The CDR3 sequence: CASSQGETGLLHEQYF. DNA for the CDR3: TGTGCCAGCAGCCAAGGAGAGACAGGGTTATTACACGAGCAGTACTTC.

The chain carries TRBV15 and TRBJ2-5, with no clear D. Trimming left V 1 base short and J 4 bases short, with 19 bases between. The CDR3 spans 17 residues. The V gene's germline CDR1 is LNHNV and CDR2 YYDKDF (reference sequence). In DNA form, the CDR3 reads TGTGCCACCAGCAGAGGGCCCGGCGGTTATCGGCGAGAGACCCAGTACTTC. Residues: CATSRGPGGYRRETQYF.

The chain employs TRBV4-2 and TRBJ2-5; D uncertain. CDR3 length: 12 residues. Germline V gives CDR1 LGHNA, CDR2 YNFKEQ. The germline V and J ends were trimmed by 0 bases and 7 bases, with 6 bases remaining between them. This CDR3 reads CASSQERGTQYF. CDR3 nucleotides: TGTGCCAGCAGCCAAGAACGAGGGACCCAGTACTTC.

This chain joins TRBV29-1 and TRBJ2-5, with D possibly matching TRBD1 (5 bases). Germline V gene lookup returns CDR1 SQVTM and CDR2 ANQGSEA. The CDR3 contains 13 residues. V gave up 3 bases and J gave up 6 bases, with 14 bases separating them. The DNA of the CDR3 is TGCAGCGTTGAGGGGCAGGGCGGAAAGACCCAGTACTTC. Translating it yields CSVEGQGGKTQYF.

The chain has TRBV4-3 and TRBJ2-7, with 8 bases that match TRBD2. V lost 1 base and J lost 0; bases outside the gene matches: 5. Germline V CDR1 and CDR2: LGHNA, YSLEER. The CDR3 length is 16 residues. The CDR3 loop is CASSQATSGTSYEQYF. The DNA of the CDR3 is TGCGCCAGCAGCCAAGCCACTAGCGGAACCTCCTACGAGCAGTACTTC.

J is TRBJ1-6 and V is TRBV10-3; 9 bases map to TRBD1. Germline CDR1 reads ENHRY; CDR2 reads SYGVKD. The junction had 9 bases not matched to a gene; V was cut back by 8 bases and J by 4 bases. The CDR3 has 16 residues. In DNA, the CDR3 is TGTGCCATCTCCCGGGGACAGGGCCATTATAATTCACCCCTCCACTTT. This sequence encodes CAISRGQGHYNSPLHF.

V and J are TRBV28 and TRBJ1-2; the D is unclear. With 9 bases removed from V and 4 bases from J, the gap between germline ends came to 15 bases. Germline assignment: CDR1 MDHEN and CDR2 SYDVKM. This CDR3 region has 13 residues. CDR3 residues: CASRDNLPYGYTF. The DNA for the CDR3 is TGTGCCAGTCGCGACAACTTACCCTATGGCTACACCTTC.

The CDR3 coding sequence is TGCGCCAGCAGCTTAAGTCAGGGGCCCCACCGGGAGCTGTTTTTT. It codes for CASSLSQGPHRELFF. The chain employs TRBV5-1 and TRBJ2-2, with D possibly being TRBD1 (6 bases). From germline, CDR1 is SGHRS and CDR2 YFSETQ. CDR3 size: 15 residues. V was pared by 2 bases and J by 9 bases, with 17 bases between.

This rearrangement joins TRBV11-2 to TRBJ2-7; 7 bases align to TRBD1. Trimming took 4 bases from V and 1 from J; bases not matched to a gene: 7. Germline CDR1 is SGHAT and CDR2 is FQNNGV. This CDR3 is 15 amino acids long. The CDR3 nucleotides are TGTGCCAGCAGCTACACAGGGGTTAGGTCCTACGAGCAGTACTTC. Translating gives CASSYTGVRSYEQYF.

Notes on this clone: This same CDR3 is encoded by further DNA sequences in the sample. The chain uses TRBV27 and TRBJ2-7, with 7 bases that match TRBD1. The CDR3 runs to 15 residues. Germline V gene lookup returns CDR1 MNHEY and CDR2 SMNVEV (reference sequence). With V trimmed by 6 bases and J by 4 bases, 12 bases remained unmatched. CDR3: CASSLQGTETYEQYF. Here the CDR3 DNA reads TGTGCCAGCAGCCTCCAGGGGACAGAGACTTACGAGCAGTACTTC.

CDR3 protein: CASTEGGELFF. The CDR3 bases are TGTGCCAGTACTGAGGGTGGGGAGCTGTTTTTT. The chain carries TRBV28 and TRBJ2-2; D may be TRBD2 (5 bases). CDR1 and CDR2 from the germline V gene are MDHEN and SYDVKM. The germline V and J ends were trimmed by 9 bases and 8 bases, with 10 bases remaining between them. The CDR3 has 11 amino acids.

The V and J genes are TRBV6-2 or TRBV6-3 and TRBJ1-6; the match to TRBD1 covers 9 bases. The CDR3 consists of 16 residues. With V trimmed by 2 bases and J by 9 bases, 8 bases remained unmatched. Germline CDR1 is MNHEY and CDR2 is SVGEGT. The DNA of the CDR3 is TGTGCCAGCAGTTACACCGGGACAGGGTTTTCTTCACCCCTCCACTTT. It codes for CASSYTGTGFSSPLHF.

This chain links TRBV5-8 with TRBJ1-5; 11 bases map to TRBD1. Germline assignment: CDR1 SGHTS and CDR2 YDEGEE. Losses at the gene ends were 5 bases for V and 4 bases for J; bases not matched to a gene: 5. CDR3 length: 15 residues. CDR3 coding DNA: TGTGCCAGCAGTTATGGGACAGGGGGAAATCAGCCCCAGCATTTT. This codes for CASSYGTGGNQPQHF. Variable domain in full (rest from reference TRBV5-8 and TRBJ1-5): EAGVTQSPTHLIKTRGQQATLRCSPISGHTSVYWYQQALGLGLQFLLWYDEGEERNRGNFPPRFSGRQFPNYSSELNVNALELEDSALYLCASSYGTGGNQPQHFGDGTRLSIL.

CDR3 sequence reads: CASSRHSGDTEAFF. The DNA for the CDR3 is TGTGCCAGCAGTCGGCATTCAGGGGATACTGAAGCTTTCTTT. The V gene is TRBV11-2, the J gene TRBJ1-1; D might be TRBD1 (6 bases). The V and J ends lost 6 bases and 5 bases respectively, with 16 bases between them. This CDR3 is built from 14 residues. CDR1 is SGHAT and CDR2 is FQNNGV in the germline V gene. The full variable domain, its missing parts supplied by reference TRBV11-2 and TRBJ1-1, is EAGVAQSPRYKIIEKRQSVAFWCNPISGHATLYWYQQILGQGPKLLIQFQNNGVVDDSQLPKDRFSAERLKGVDSTLKIQPAKLEDSAVYLCASSRHSGDTEAFFGQGTRLTVV.

The DNA for the CDR3 is TGCGCCAGCAGCTGGGGGACTAGCGGCCAAGAGACCCAGTACTTC. Protein: CASSWGTSGQETQYF. This rearrangement joins TRBV5-1 to TRBJ2-5; 11 bases are shared with TRBD2. CDR1 and CDR2 (germline): SGHRS, YFSETQ. The V and J ends lost 3 bases and 1 base, in that order; junction bases with no gene match: 2. This CDR3 has 15 residues.

CDR3 residues: CASSQAFGQPGLPNNEQFF. In DNA form, the CDR3 reads TGCGCCAGCAGCCAAGCTTTCGGGCAACCGGGACTACCAAACAATGAGCAGTTCTTC. The chain joins TRBV4-1 to TRBJ2-1; 7 bases fit TRBD2. The CDR3 contains 19 residues. The germline CDR1 and CDR2 sequences are MGHRA and YSYEKL. V shed 1 base and J 5 bases; nucleotides not matched to a gene: 17.

The chain carries TRBV27 and TRBJ2-2, with D possibly TRBD1 on 6 matching bases. This CDR3 contains 15 residues. V dropped 4 bases and J dropped 5 bases, with 14 bases sitting between them. The germline gives CDR1 MNHEY, CDR2 SMNVEV (reference sequence). The CDR3 spells CASSSTGSGTGELFF. CDR3 in DNA: TGTGCCAGCAGTTCTACAGGGTCGGGAACCGGGGAGCTGTTTTTT.

The chain employs TRBV7-2 and TRBJ2-3, with TRBD2 as a possible D gene (6 bases). From germline, CDR1 is SGHTA and CDR2 FQGNSA. The V end lost 1 base, the J end lost 11 bases, and 13 bases lay between the germline ends. The CDR3 totals 13 residues. DNA for the CDR3: TGTGCCAGCAGCTTAGGACTAGGAGGGATGCAGTATTTT. The encoded protein is CASSLGLGGMQYF.

The V and J genes are TRBV9 and TRBJ2-5; tentatively, D is TRBD2 (6 bases). The V and J ends lost 6 bases and 5 bases respectively, with 20 bases between them. The germline gives CDR1 SGDLS, CDR2 YYNGEE. The CDR3 runs to 15 residues. CDR3 sequence reads: CASTKRGGSGETQYF. For the CDR3, the DNA is TGTGCCAGCACCAAAAGGGGAGGATCAGGGGAGACCCAGTACTTC.